This TCR beta chain emerged from a study of cytomegalovirus exposure and HLA in healthy donors. With respect to this clone: Its antigen is as yet unknown.

Study-wide findings and caveats: Both high specificity and high sensitivity reportedly marked the classifier's diagnosis of cytomegalovirus status. Specificity of three CMV-associated chains for CMV antigens was verified in vitro. Cytomegalovirus association was assigned to about 150 TCR beta chains.

Method: immunoSEQ multiplex PCR; TCRdb's copy keeps in-frame clones and lacks some. The sample lists approximately 90,000 clones, approximately 96% occurring once. Donors were drawn from the approximately 120-subject validation cohort, separate from the approximately 620-subject first cohort. Germline CDR1 reads LGHNT; CDR2 reads FRNRAP. The length of the CDR3 is 19 residues. Trimming removed 1 base from V and 7 bases from J; junction bases left unmatched: 21. V is TRBV12-5 and J is TRBJ2-5, with TRBD1 identical over 7 bases. Sequencing was carried out using PBMCs. The clonotype comes from a man younger than 35 in good health and CMV-seronegative. The CDR3 loop reads CASGLEATGVRLVKGTQYF. CDR3 nucleotide sequence: TGTGCTAGTGGTTTGGAAGCCACAGGGGTTCGCCTCGTAAAGGGGACCCAGTACTTC.